The 18 T cell receptor beta chains given below trace back to one sample, sequenced in a study of human T cells and chemical hapten exposure. Unfractionated whole blood yielded total RNA. Each cDNA molecule in the library carried unique molecular identifiers. TCRdb recomputed calls from the reads with MiXCR, one row per CDR3 protein. The sample has 95,000 to 150,000 distinct CDR3 sequences; over 7% are singletons. Sequencing was carried out using whole blood. The receptors were sampled from a human donor in good health. Some clones in this sample may be carry-over from other donors' samples.

The gene calls are TRBV14 and TRBJ2-3; 12 bases align to TRBD2. J gave up 3 bases and V 4 bases, and 11 bases lay outside the gene matches. Germline V CDR1 and CDR2: SGHDN, FVKESK. CDR3 size: 18 residues. CDR3: CASSPVTSGRLKTDTQYF. In nucleotides, the CDR3 is TGTGCCAGCAGCCCCGTGACTAGCGGGAGATTAAAAACAGATACGCAGTATTTT. Looking up the rest from reference TRBV14 and TRBJ2-3 gives the full variable domain: EAGVTQFPSHSVIEKGQTVTLRCDPISGHDNLYWYRRVMGKEIKFLLHFVKESKQDESGMPNNRFLAERTGGTYSTLKVQPAELEDSGVYFCASSPVTSGRLKTDTQYFGPGTRLTVL.

In its sample, this clonotype was seen a few times. V gene TRBV6-6 combines with J gene TRBJ1-5; 9 positions match TRBD1. CDR1 MNHNY and CDR2 SVGAGI come from the germline V gene (reference sequence). The trim removed 7 bases at V and 5 bases at J, leaving 9 bases unmatched. This CDR3 comprises 15 residues. The CDR3 loop reads CASMREGQGHQPQHF. CDR3 in DNA: TGTGCCAGCATGCGGGAGGGACAGGGACATCAGCCCCAGCATTTT.

The chain recombines TRBV5-5 with TRBJ2-2, with 7 bases identical to TRBD1. The germline gives CDR1 SGHKS, CDR2 YYEKEE (reference sequence). The CDR3 is made up of 14 amino acids. The V segment lost 1 base and the J segment 7 bases; nucleotides outside the gene matches: 4. The CDR3 protein is CASSLLGGIGELFF. The CDR3 DNA follows: TGTGCCAGCAGCTTGCTAGGGGGCATCGGGGAGCTGTTTTTT. Based on the CDR3 plus reference TRBV5-5 and TRBJ2-2, the full variable domain is DAGVTQSPTHLIKTRGQQVTLRCSPISGHKSVSWYQQVLGQGPQFIFQYYEKEERGRGNFPDRFSARQFPNYSSELNVNALLLGDSALYLCASSLLGGIGELFFGEGSRLTVL.

V usage is TRBV10-3 and J usage is TRBJ2-1; the match to TRBD2 covers 10 bases. Germline V gene data show CDR1 as ENHRY and CDR2 as SYGVKD. The CDR3 consists of 18 residues. V lost 0 bases and J lost 1; bases outside the gene matches: 6. For the CDR3, the DNA is TGTGCCATCAGTGAGTCGGGGCTAGCGGGAGAGTCCTACAATGAGCAGTTCTTC. Protein sequence: CAISESGLAGESYNEQFF.

The chain uses TRBV7-9 and TRBJ1-2; D unresolved. CDR1 and CDR2 from the germline V gene are SEHNR and FQNEAQ (reference sequence). CDR3 size: 13 residues. Trimming shortened V by 0 bases and J by 8 bases, and 10 bases separated the two germline ends. CDR3 protein: CASSLAGPSGYTF. The DNA of the CDR3 is TGTGCCAGCAGCTTAGCGGGCCCCTCCGGCTACACCTTC. Combining the CDR3 with reference TRBV7-9 and TRBJ1-2 gives the whole variable domain DTGVSQNPRHKITKRGQNVTFRCDPISEHNRLYWYRQTLGQGPEFLTYFQNEAQLEKSRLLSDRFSAERPKGSFSTLEIQRTEQGDSAMYLCASSLAGPSGYTFGSGTRLTVV.

This clonotype has only a few counts. This sequence joins TRBV2 and TRBJ2-1, with a tentative D call TRBD2 (6 bases). Germline V gene lookup returns CDR1 SNHLY and CDR2 FYNNEI. This CDR3 spans 15 amino acids. With 3 bases removed from V and 4 bases from J, the gap between germline ends came to 13 bases. The DNA of the CDR3 is TGTGCCAGCAGTGAGAGAGCGGGTGCGTACAATGAGCAGTTCTTC. This gives the protein CASSERAGAYNEQFF.

The V call is TRBV5-4, the J call TRBJ1-2; D may be TRBD1 (5 bases). The CDR3 spans 12 residues. The V end was cut by 1 base, the J end by 8 bases, with 9 bases between. Germline CDR1 reads SGHNT; CDR2 reads YYREEE (reference sequence). The CDR3 region has the DNA TGTGCCAGCAGCTTGAACAGGAACGGCTACACCTTC. This codes for CASSLNRNGYTF.

The rearrangement uses TRBV2 and TRBJ1-2, with D maybe TRBD1 (6 bases). The germline V gene encodes CDR1 SNHLY and CDR2 FYNNEI. V lost 9 bases and J lost 0, with 11 bases in between. The CDR3 spans 13 residues. The CDR3 region is CARGQRSNYGYTF. DNA of the CDR3: TGTGCCAGGGGACAAAGATCTAACTATGGCTACACCTTC.

This clonotype was counted at least ten times. The V gene is TRBV18, the J gene TRBJ1-5; 8 bases are a match to TRBD1. This CDR3 has 16 residues. The V gene's germline CDR1 is KGHSH and CDR2 LQKENI. J was trimmed by 3 bases and V by 5 bases; bases with no gene match: 9. As DNA, the CDR3 is TGTGCCAGCTCATTGACGACAGGGGCTCACAATCAGCCCCAGCATTTT. It translates to CASSLTTGAHNQPQHF.

This clonotype was seen more than once but under ten times. J is TRBJ2-2 and V is TRBV6-5; D unresolved. The germline V gene has CDR1 MNHEY and CDR2 SVGAGI. The V end was cut by 0 bases, the J end by 3 bases, with 8 bases between. CDR3 size: 15 residues. CDR3 sequence: CASSYSPRDTGELFF. The CDR3 bases are TGTGCCAGCAGTTACTCTCCCCGGGACACCGGGGAGCTGTTTTTT.

There are many counts of this clonotype. J is TRBJ1-1 and V is TRBV2; no clear D. In germline, CDR1 is SNHLY, CDR2 FYNNEI. CDR3 length equals 14 residues. V lost 7 bases, J lost 0 bases, and 12 bases lay in between. The CDR3 sequence: CASTAGEMNTEAFF. CDR3 nucleotides: TGTGCCAGCACTGCCGGAGAGATGAACACTGAAGCTTTCTTT.

This clonotype has more than one count but fewer than ten. J is TRBJ2-3 and V is TRBV7-9, with 13 bases identical to TRBD2. The CDR3 runs 18 residues. In germline, CDR1 is SEHNR, CDR2 FQNEAQ (reference sequence). V shed 4 bases and J 1 base; nucleotides not matched to a gene: 8. CDR3 in amino acids: CASSYGGLAGRGTDTQYF. The CDR3 DNA follows: TGTGCCAGCAGCTACGGGGGACTAGCGGGGCGGGGCACAGATACGCAGTATTTT. Full variable domain (remainder filled in from reference TRBV7-9 and TRBJ2-3): DTGVSQNPRHKITKRGQNVTFRCDPISEHNRLYWYRQTLGQGPEFLTYFQNEAQLEKSRLLSDRFSAERPKGSFSTLEIQRTEQGDSAMYLCASSYGGLAGRGTDTQYFGPGTRLTVL.

This clonotype appeared a few times. The rearrangement joins TRBV10-3 to TRBJ1-3, with no clear D. V lost 3 bases and J lost 1, with 7 bases in between. There are 14 residues in the CDR3. Germline-derived CDR1 and CDR2 are ENHRY and SYGVKD. Written as DNA, the CDR3 is TGTGCCATCAGTGATTCTGTTTCTGGAAACACCATATATTTT. It translates to CAISDSVSGNTIYF.

This rearrangement joins TRBV3-1 to TRBJ2-2, with 10 bases identical to TRBD2. V shed 4 bases and J 5 bases; nucleotides not matched to a gene: 7. This CDR3 has 16 residues. Germline V CDR1 and CDR2: LGHDT, YNNKEL (reference sequence). CDR3 loop: CASSPERGGNTGELFF. CDR3 nucleotide sequence: TGTGCCAGCAGCCCCGAGCGGGGGGGCAATACCGGGGAGCTGTTTTTT.

The V and J genes are TRBV19 and TRBJ1-1; a weak D match, TRBD1 (5 bases). CDR3 length equals 15 residues. V was trimmed by 4 bases and J by 4 bases, leaving 16 bases between them. CDR1 LNHDA and CDR2 SQIVND come from the germline V gene (reference sequence). The CDR3 sequence: CASSTPMWGGTEAFF. The CDR3 DNA reads TGTGCCAGTAGTACCCCGATGTGGGGCGGCACTGAAGCTTTCTTT. Full variable domain (rest looked up from reference TRBV19 and TRBJ1-1): DGGITQSPKYLFRKEGQNVTLSCEQNLNHDAMYWYRQDPGQGLRLIYYSQIVNDFQKGDIAEGYSVSREKKESFPLTVTSAQKNPTAFYLCASSTPMWGGTEAFFGQGTRLTVV.

The chain couples TRBV9 to TRBJ2-1; perhaps TRBD2 as D (5 bases). V shed 0 bases and J shed 10 bases, with 14 bases lying between them. The CDR3 length is 14 residues. Per the germline V gene, CDR1 is SGDLS and CDR2 is YYNGEE. The DNA of the CDR3 is TGTGCCAGCAGCGTAGGGGCTAGCCCCTACGAGCAGTTCTTC. Encoded protein: CASSVGASPYEQFF.

The J gene is TRBJ2-1, the V gene TRBV15; 9 nucleotides match TRBD2. CDR1 and CDR2 (germline): LNHNV, YYDKDF (reference sequence). This CDR3 spans 16 amino acids. V was clipped by 0 bases and J by 5 bases; unmatched bases: 5. The CDR3 region has the DNA TGTGCCACCAGCAGAGAGAAAGCTAGCGGGGACAATGAGCAGTTCTTC. Translation: CATSREKASGDNEQFF.

The V and J genes are TRBV27 and TRBJ2-7; TRBD2 might be the D (6 bases). Germline CDR1 is MNHEY and CDR2 is SMNVEV (reference sequence). This CDR3 has 15 amino acids. Between the trimmed V and J ends, which lost 4 bases and 2 bases, there was a span of 15 bases. The CDR3 protein is CASSSSGSPTYEQYF. CDR3 DNA sequence: TGTGCCAGCAGTTCTTCCGGGAGCCCAACCTACGAGCAGTACTTC.